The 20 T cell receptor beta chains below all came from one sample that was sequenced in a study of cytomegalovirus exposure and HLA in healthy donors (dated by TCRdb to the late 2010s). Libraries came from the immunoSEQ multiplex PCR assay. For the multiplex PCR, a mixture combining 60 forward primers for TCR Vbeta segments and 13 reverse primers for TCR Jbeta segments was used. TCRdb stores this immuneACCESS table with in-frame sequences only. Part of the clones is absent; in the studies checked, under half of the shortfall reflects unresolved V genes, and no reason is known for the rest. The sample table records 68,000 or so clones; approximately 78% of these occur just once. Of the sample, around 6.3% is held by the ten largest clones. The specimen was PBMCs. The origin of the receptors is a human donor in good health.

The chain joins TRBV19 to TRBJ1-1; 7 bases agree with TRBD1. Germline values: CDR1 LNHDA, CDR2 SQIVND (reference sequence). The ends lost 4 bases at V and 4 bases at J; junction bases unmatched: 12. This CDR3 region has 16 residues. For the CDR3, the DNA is TGTGCCAGTAGTACATTCGGAAGACGGGACAGCACTGAAGCTTTCTTT. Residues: CASSTFGRRDSTEAFF.

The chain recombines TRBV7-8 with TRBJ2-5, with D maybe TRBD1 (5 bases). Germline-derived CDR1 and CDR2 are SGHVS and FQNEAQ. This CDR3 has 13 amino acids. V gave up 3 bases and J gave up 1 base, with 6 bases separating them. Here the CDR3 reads CASSFDSQETQYF. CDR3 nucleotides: TGTGCCAGCAGCTTTGACAGCCAAGAGACCCAGTACTTC.

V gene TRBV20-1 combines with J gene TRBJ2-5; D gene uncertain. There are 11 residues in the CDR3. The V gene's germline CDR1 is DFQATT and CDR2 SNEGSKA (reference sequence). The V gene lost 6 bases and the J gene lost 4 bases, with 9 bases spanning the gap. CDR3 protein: CSALNRETQYF. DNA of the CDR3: TGCAGTGCCCTAAACAGAGAGACCCAGTACTTC.

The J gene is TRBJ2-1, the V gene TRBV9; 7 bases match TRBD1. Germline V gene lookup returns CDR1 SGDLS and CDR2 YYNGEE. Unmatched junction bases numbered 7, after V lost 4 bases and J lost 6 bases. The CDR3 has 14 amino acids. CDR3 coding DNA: TGTGCCAGCAGCTTCGGGGACAGCGGCAATGAGCAGTTCTTC. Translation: CASSFGDSGNEQFF.

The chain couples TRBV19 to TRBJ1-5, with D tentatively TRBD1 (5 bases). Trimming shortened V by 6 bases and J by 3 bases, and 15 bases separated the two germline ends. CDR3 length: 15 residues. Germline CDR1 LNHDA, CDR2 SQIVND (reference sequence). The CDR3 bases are TGTGCCAGTAGGCGAGCGTCGGGGGACAATCAGCCCCAGCATTTT. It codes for CASRRASGDNQPQHF.

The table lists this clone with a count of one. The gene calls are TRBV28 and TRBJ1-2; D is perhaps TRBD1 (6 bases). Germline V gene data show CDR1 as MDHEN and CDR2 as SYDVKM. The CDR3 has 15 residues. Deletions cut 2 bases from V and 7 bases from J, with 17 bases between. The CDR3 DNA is TGTGCCAGCAGTTTAATCTCCCGGAGGGGGGGTGGCTACACCTTC. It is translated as CASSLISRRGGGYTF.

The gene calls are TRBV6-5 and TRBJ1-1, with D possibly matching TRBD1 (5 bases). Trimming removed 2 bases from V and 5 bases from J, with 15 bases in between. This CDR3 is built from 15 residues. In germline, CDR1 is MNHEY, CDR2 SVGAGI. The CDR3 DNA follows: TGTGCCAGCAGTTACCTCGGCAGGGTGTGGACTGAAGCTTTCTTT. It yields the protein CASSYLGRVWTEAFF.

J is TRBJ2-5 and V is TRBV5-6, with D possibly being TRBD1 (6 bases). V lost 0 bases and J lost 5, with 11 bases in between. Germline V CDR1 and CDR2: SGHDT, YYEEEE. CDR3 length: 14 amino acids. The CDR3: CASSLEQGRETQYF. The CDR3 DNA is TGTGCCAGCAGCTTGGAACAGGGAAGGGAGACCCAGTACTTC.

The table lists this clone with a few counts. The CDR3, as DNA: TGTGCCAGTAGTACTGGACAGGGACCGAACACCGGGGAGCTGTTTTTT. Protein product: CASSTGQGPNTGELFF. The chain combines TRBV19 with TRBJ2-2; TRBD1 matches at 8 bases. V lost 4 bases to trimming and J lost 0 bases; unmatched junction nucleotides: 4. The CDR3 is made up of 16 amino acids. In germline, CDR1 is LNHDA, CDR2 SQIVND (reference sequence).

CDR3 sequence reads: CASSRQGAAVTHTGELFF. The CDR3 DNA sequence: TGTGCCAGTAGTAGGCAGGGGGCCGCTGTGACGCACACCGGGGAGCTGTTTTTT. The genes are TRBV19 and TRBJ2-2, with 8 bases aligning to TRBD1. In germline, CDR1 is LNHDA, CDR2 SQIVND (reference sequence). This CDR3 spans 18 amino acids. The junction had 13 bases not matched to a gene; V was cut back by 4 bases and J by 3 bases.

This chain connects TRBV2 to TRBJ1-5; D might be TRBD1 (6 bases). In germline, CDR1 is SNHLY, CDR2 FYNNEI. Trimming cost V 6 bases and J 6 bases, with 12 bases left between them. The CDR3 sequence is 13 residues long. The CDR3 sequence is CASREQGSQPQHF. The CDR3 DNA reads TGTGCCAGCAGAGAACAGGGTAGTCAGCCCCAGCATTTT.

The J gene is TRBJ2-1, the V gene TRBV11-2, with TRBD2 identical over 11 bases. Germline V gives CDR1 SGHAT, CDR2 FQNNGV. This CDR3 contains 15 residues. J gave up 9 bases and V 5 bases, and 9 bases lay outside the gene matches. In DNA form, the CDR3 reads TGTGCCAGCAGCCCAGGGACTAGCGGAGCGCTTGAGCAGTTCTTC. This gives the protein CASSPGTSGALEQFF. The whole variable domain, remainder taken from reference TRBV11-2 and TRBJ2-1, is EAGVAQSPRYKIIEKRQSVAFWCNPISGHATLYWYQQILGQGPKLLIQFQNNGVVDDSQLPKDRFSAERLKGVDSTLKIQPAKLEDSAVYLCASSPGTSGALEQFFGPGTRLTVL.

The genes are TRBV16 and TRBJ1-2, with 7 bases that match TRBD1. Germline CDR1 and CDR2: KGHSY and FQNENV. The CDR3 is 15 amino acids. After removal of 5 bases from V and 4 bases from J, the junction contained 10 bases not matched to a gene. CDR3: CASSGPGGVGYGYTF. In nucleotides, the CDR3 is TGTGCCAGCAGCGGTCCAGGGGGTGTCGGCTATGGCTACACCTTC.

This CDR3 is CASSPRGYGNTIYF. The CDR3 DNA is TGTGCCAGCAGCCCCCGGGGGTACGGAAACACCATATATTTT. The chain uses TRBV27 and TRBJ1-3; tentative D call: TRBD1 (5 bases). Trimming shortened V by 6 bases and J by 4 bases, and 13 bases separated the two germline ends. Germline V CDR1 and CDR2: MNHEY, SMNVEV (reference sequence). The CDR3 has 14 amino acids.

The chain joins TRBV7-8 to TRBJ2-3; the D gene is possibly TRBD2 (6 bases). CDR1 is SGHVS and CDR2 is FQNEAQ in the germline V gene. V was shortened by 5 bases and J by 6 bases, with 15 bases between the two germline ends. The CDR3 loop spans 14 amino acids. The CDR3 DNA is TGTGCCAGCAGCGACGGGACTTCGGGGGATACGCAGTATTTT. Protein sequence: CASSDGTSGDTQYF.

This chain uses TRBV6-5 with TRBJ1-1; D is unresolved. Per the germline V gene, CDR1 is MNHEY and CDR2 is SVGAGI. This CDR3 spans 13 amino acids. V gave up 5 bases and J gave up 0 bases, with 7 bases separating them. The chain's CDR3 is CASSQRVNTEAFF. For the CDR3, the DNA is TGTGCCAGCAGTCAACGGGTGAACACTGAAGCTTTCTTT.

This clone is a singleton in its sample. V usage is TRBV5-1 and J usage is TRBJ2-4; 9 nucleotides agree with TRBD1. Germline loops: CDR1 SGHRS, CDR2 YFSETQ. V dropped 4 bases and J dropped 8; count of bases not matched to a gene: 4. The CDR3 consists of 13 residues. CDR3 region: CASSTGGADIQYF. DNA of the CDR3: TGCGCCAGCAGCACAGGGGGCGCGGACATTCAGTACTTC.

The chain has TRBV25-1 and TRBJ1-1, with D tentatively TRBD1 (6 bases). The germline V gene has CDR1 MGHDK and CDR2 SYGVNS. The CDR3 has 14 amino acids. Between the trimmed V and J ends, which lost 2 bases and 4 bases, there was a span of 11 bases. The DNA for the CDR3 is TGTGCCAGCAGTGAAAAACAGGGTAGCACTGAAGCTTTCTTT. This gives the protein CASSEKQGSTEAFF.

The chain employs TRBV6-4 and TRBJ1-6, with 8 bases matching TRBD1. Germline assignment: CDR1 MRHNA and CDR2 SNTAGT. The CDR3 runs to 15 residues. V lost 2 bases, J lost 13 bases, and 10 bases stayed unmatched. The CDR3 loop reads CASSDLGQGRSPLHF. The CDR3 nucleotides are TGTGCCAGCAGTGACCTCGGACAGGGCCGATCGCCCCTCCACTTT.

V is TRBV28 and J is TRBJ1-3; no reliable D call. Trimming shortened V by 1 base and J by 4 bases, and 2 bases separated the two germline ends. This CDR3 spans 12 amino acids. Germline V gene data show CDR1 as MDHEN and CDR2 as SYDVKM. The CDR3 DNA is TGTGCCAGCAGTTTATCGGGAAACACCATATATTTT. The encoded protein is CASSLSGNTIYF.